This note documents a single TCR beta chain sequence. The germline V gene has CDR1 ENHRY and CDR2 SYGVKD. The CDR3 covers 16 residues. Between the trimmed V and J ends, which lost 4 bases and 3 bases, there was a span of 19 bases. Enrolled through a virtual design, the participants were between roughly 18 and 95 years of age and came from approximately 25 US areas. In the original processing: Estimated nucleated cell counts came from reference gene primer amplification. Profiling relied on immunoSEQ multiplex PCR, and the TCRdb table lists in-frame clones only, not all of them. V, J and clone size reflect that table, while D and trimming were determined from the DNA. The sample carries just over 300,000 clones, approximately 88% recorded once. This sample stems from a study of blood T cell repertoires in COVID-19.

This sequence joins TRBV10-3 and TRBJ2-7; D may be TRBD2 (7 bases). The material sequenced was PBMCs or T cells enriched from blood (not recorded which). This receptor was taken from a woman aged 18-29 years who had recovered from COVID-19. The CDR3 is CAISAGGGGEGYEQYF. In DNA form, the CDR3 reads TGTGCCATCAGTGCGGGGGGCGGGGGCGAGGGCTACGAGCAGTACTTC.